Sequencing of this T cell receptor beta chain was carried out in a study of beta chain features in type 1 diabetes. Points from the study as a whole: Any HLA effect on TCRB rearrangement was left unresolved by small sub-analyses.

Reverse transcribing all isolated RNA meant expressed TCRB transcripts were sequenced. Libraries were prepared by immunoSEQ multiplex PCR; TCRdb keeps only in-frame clonotypes and omits some of them. The sample yields roughly 290,000 clones, approximately 8% seen once. There are many counts of this clone. Its antigen is unknown. The CDR3 is 13 amino acids. Germline values: CDR1 MNHNY, CDR2 SVGAGI (reference sequence). Sequencing used central memory CD4+ T cells from blood. This chain links TRBV6-6 with TRBJ1-1; tentatively, D is TRBD1 (5 bases). This receptor was identified in a woman under 30 in good health. The CDR3 DNA follows: TGTGCAGCCGGCAGGGAGAAGGACACTGAAGCTTTCTTT. Translation gives CAAGREKDTEAFF.